A selection of T cell receptor beta chains follows, all from one sample in a study of blood T cell repertoires in COVID-19. Repertoires were generated with immunoSEQ multiplex PCR, while TCRdb's copy carries only in-frame clones and drops some. The sample holds 140,000 to 150,000 clones, 80% to 90% seen once. Sequenced: peripheral blood. The receptor source for this set is a woman aged 60-75 years with active COVID-19. The CDR3 runs from the conserved cysteine through the conserved F or W. The D gene is left open where the match is weak. Some rows mark clone size as missing; the rest say once, few, many or name a class of expanded clone.

J,size,V,D,DNA,CDR3
TRBJ1-2,.,TRBV6-5,TRBD1,TGTGCCAGCAGTAGCGCCGGGACAGGAGGCGGCTACACCTTC,CASSSAGTGGGYTF
TRBJ2-1,.,TRBV28,TRBD2,TGTGCCAGCAGTTTGACCTCGGGGACTAGCGGGAGTCGGTTCGTGTACAATGAGCAGTTCTTC,CASSLTSGTSGSRFVYNEQFF
TRBJ2-5,.,TRBV5-4,TRBD1,TGTGCCAGCAGCTTGGCTATGGACAGGGGTAAGGAGACCCAGTACTTC,CASSLAMDRGKETQYF
TRBJ2-2,.,TRBV7-2,.,TGTGCCAGCAGCTTTCTTCAACCGGGCGGGGAGCTGTTTTTT,CASSFLQPGGELFF
TRBJ2-4,.,TRBV3-1/TRBV3-2,.,TGTGCCAGCAGCCAAGAGTGGCGAGCGGCCAAAAACATTCAGTACTTC,CASSQEWRAAKNIQYF
TRBJ2-7,few,TRBV7-2,TRBD2,TGTGCCAGCAGCCCGGGACTAGCGGGAACTGGATCCTCCTACGAGCAGTACTTC,CASSPGLAGTGSSYEQYF
TRBJ2-4,.,TRBV5-8,TRBD1,TGTGCCAGCGGACAGGGTGAAAAACTAGCCAAAAACATTCAGTACTTC,CASGQGEKLAKNIQYF
TRBJ1-2,.,TRBV7-3,.,TGTGCCAGCAGCTTAGAATCAGGGGCTAACTATGGCTACACCTTC,CASSLESGANYGYTF
TRBJ2-5,.,TRBV5-6,TRBD2,TGTGCCAGCACCGATAGCGGGAGTGAACAGACCCAGTACTTC,CASTDSGSEQTQYF
TRBJ2-5,once,TRBV28,TRBD2,TGTGCCAGCAGTTTCTCGGGGAGGGGTAAGCCTCAAGAGACCCAGTACTTC,CASSFSGRGKPQETQYF
TRBJ1-2,once,TRBV9,.,TGTGCCAGCAGCGGAGACGGGTATGGCTACACCTTC,CASSGDGYGYTF
TRBJ1-2,.,TRBV7-2,.,TGTGCCAGCAGCTTAGAGGGCCAGGGGAACTATGGCTACACCTTC,CASSLEGQGNYGYTF
TRBJ2-2,few,TRBV11-3,.,TGTGCCAGCAGCCCAGGCGGGGGCGCCTACAACACCGGGGAGCTGTTTTTT,CASSPGGGAYNTGELFF
TRBJ2-3,.,TRBV5-4,.,TGTGCCAGCAGGGTTGGCGGGCGTAGCACAGATACGCAGTATTTT,CASRVGGRSTDTQYF
TRBJ2-2,.,TRBV11-3,TRBD1,TGTGCCAGCAGCAAGGGACAGTCGAACACCGGGGAGCTGTTTTTT,CASSKGQSNTGELFF
TRBJ2-7,once,TRBV12-3/TRBV12-4,.,TGTGCCAGCAGTTTAGGAGTCTCCTACGAGCAGTACTTC,CASSLGVSYEQYF
TRBJ2-7,.,TRBV7-9,TRBD2,TGTGCCAGCAGCCTAGGGAGGGATTTTTACGAGCAGTACTTC,CASSLGRDFYEQYF
TRBJ2-1,.,TRBV7-8,TRBD2,TGTGCCAGCAGCTTAGTTGCGGGAGAACGTAATGAGCAGTTCTTC,CASSLVAGERNEQFF
TRBJ1-1,.,TRBV25-1,.,TGTGCCAGCAGTGAAGGCGGAGGCACTGAAGCTTTCTTT,CASSEGGGTEAFF
TRBJ2-3,.,TRBV6-6,TRBD2,TGTGCCAGCAGTCGGACTAGCGGGAGGGCCGGGACAGATACGCAGTATTTT,CASSRTSGRAGTDTQYF
TRBJ2-1,.,TRBV25-1,TRBD2,TGTGCCAGCAGTAACTCAGCGGGGGGCTCCTACAATGAGCAGTTCTTC,CASSNSAGGSYNEQFF
TRBJ2-7,.,TRBV19,.,TGTGCCAGAAGACAGACCCAATACGAGCAGTACTTC,CARRQTQYEQYF
TRBJ2-7,.,TRBV18,.,TGTGCCAGCTCACCGCCGGGACTCTACGAGCAGTACTTC,CASSPPGLYEQYF
TRBJ1-1,.,TRBV10-2,.,TGCGCCAGCCTCGGACACCCGAACACTGAAGCTTTCTTT,CASLGHPNTEAFF